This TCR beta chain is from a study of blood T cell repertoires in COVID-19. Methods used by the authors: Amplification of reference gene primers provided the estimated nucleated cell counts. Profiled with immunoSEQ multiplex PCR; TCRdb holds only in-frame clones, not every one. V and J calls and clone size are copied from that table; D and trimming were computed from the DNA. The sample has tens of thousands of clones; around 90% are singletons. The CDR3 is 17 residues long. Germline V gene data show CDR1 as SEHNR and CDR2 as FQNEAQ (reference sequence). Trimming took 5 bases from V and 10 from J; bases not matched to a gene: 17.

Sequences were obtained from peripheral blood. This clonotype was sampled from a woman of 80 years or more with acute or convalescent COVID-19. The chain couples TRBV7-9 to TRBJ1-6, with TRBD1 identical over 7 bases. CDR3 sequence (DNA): TGTGCCAGCAGCCCTAGTAGCGCCGGGACAGAGGGCTCACCCCTCCACTTT. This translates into CASSPSSAGTEGSPLHF.